These T cell receptor beta chains were read from a single sample in a study of T cells in tumors after PD-1 blockade. Sequenced by immunoSEQ multiplex PCR; TCRdb stores in-frame clones only, minus some. This sample has 4,500 to 5,500 clones, with over 50% found just once. The source was tumor tissue, collected before anti-PD-1 treatment. These receptors were collected from a human donor with cutaneous squamous cell carcinoma. The conserved cysteine and the conserved F or W are not part of the CDR3 here. A D gene is named only where the DNA matches it firmly.

d_call | v_call | cdr3_length | cdr3_aa
. | TRBV4-2 | 12 | ASSLEDKNTEAF
TRBD1 | TRBV5-5 | 17 | ASSLDIGTGEATNEKLF
. | TRBV21-1 | 16 | ASSPLNPGQGLAEKLF
. | TRBV9 | 12 | ASSGTSLGNTIY
. | TRBV7-9 | 11 | ASSLRKGNEQF
. | TRBV5-6 | 16 | ASSLLGGPGGAYEKLF
. | TRBV6-4 | 13 | ASRKRAEPYNEQF
. | TRBV5-1 | 14 | ASSLGSGAGNSPLH
. | TRBV29-1 | 11 | SARLINTGELF
. | TRBV3-1/TRBV3-2 | 13 | ASSQGTVTKNIQY
. | TRBV18 | 10 | ASSPLSETQY
TRBD2 | TRBV28 | 12 | ASKNSGGTGELF
TRBD1 | TRBV6-2/TRBV6-3 | 14 | ASSSLEGADVDTQY
. | TRBV28 | 15 | ASSLIGSGSSSYEQY
. | TRBV7-9 | 11 | ASSLEDIYGYT
. | TRBV19 | 14 | ASSIAWAGRIYEQY
TRBD1 | TRBV7-3 | 12 | ASSRTGFGNTIY
TRBD1 | TRBV9 | 13 | ASSVGTGTADTQY
. | TRBV5-1 | 14 | ASSLVQKTNTGELF
. | TRBV20-1 | 9 | SAERVNEQY
. | TRBV7-2 | 13 | ASTWGGQGNQPQH
TRBD2 | TRBV3-1/TRBV3-2 | 16 | ASKGAGRRTSGKETQY
. | TRBV27 | 11 | ASSLGRLYGYT
TRBD1 | TRBV11-2 | 10 | ASSQDRAEAF
. | TRBV7-9 | 10 | ASSLGTQPQH
. | TRBV9 | 12 | ASSVEVQNTEAF
. | TRBV14 | 10 | ASSPDGYEQY
TRBD2 | TRBV18 | 16 | ASSPPGGLAGAGDTQY
TRBD1 | TRBV7-9 | 13 | ASTLRGPGFYEQY
TRBD1 | TRBV2 | 12 | ASRGDREADTQY
. | TRBV5-6 | 10 | ASSFSGPEQF
. | TRBV2 | 12 | ASTGRGANQPQH
. | TRBV7-9 | 9 | ASSDQETQY
TRBD2 | TRBV3-1/TRBV3-2 | 13 | ASSQVAGVYNEQF
TRBD1 | TRBV6-5 | 12 | ASRDRGGNQPQH
. | TRBV5-5 | 11 | ASSLVSHYEQY
. | TRBV11-3 | 13 | ASSLDGPSGNEQF
. | TRBV5-6 | 11 | ASSFPIQETQY
TRBD2 | TRBV19 | 15 | ASSPSPTSGGAYEQF
. | TRBV20-1 | 11 | SASPGNSYEQY
. | TRBV5-6 | 13 | ASSLAAGATETQY
. | TRBV20-1 | 11 | SASALWNTEAF
TRBD1 | TRBV5-4 | 16 | ASSSGTGPPSGANVLT
. | TRBV18 | 12 | ASSPGGRNSPLH
. | TRBV14 | 11 | ASSPESWYEQY
TRBD1 | TRBV19 | 12 | ASSPTGVGTEAF
. | TRBV6-5 | 11 | ASSFDRRYEQY
. | TRBV9 | 11 | ASSPGLRETQY
TRBD2 | TRBV25-1 | 14 | ASSERGGRATGELF
. | TRBV5-1 | 13 | ASSLLGQDLYGYT